A selection of T cell receptor beta chains follows, all from one sample in a study of CD8 T cells in ankylosing spondylitis. From the 5' RACE reads, TCRdb called clonotypes with MiXCR, one entry per CDR3 protein. Of approximately 9,000 distinct CDR3 sequences in the sample, 3% to 5% are singletons; the top ten hold around 9.3%. Sequences were obtained from blood, either unsorted or a sorted T cell fraction (not recorded which). The receptors stem from a female donor with ankylosing spondylitis or in good health (not recorded which). The CDR3 runs from the conserved cysteine through the conserved F or W. A D gene is named only where the DNA matches it firmly. Size tells how often a clone was seen (once, few, many) or the class of an expanded clone, and some rows leave it out.

V	size	length	J	D	CDR3	DNA
TRBV9	many	15	TRBJ2-5	NA	CASSVTSTGQETQYF	TGTGCCAGCAGCGTGACCTCCACAGGACAAGAGACCCAGTACTTC
TRBV9	medium-sized	15	TRBJ2-3	TRBD1	CASTDGQGSTDTQYF	TGTGCCAGCACCGACGGACAGGGTAGCACAGATACGCAGTATTTT
TRBV9	many	16	TRBJ2-1	TRBD2	CASRPPALAADNEQFF	TGTGCCAGCAGGCCTCCCGCCCTAGCGGCGGACAATGAGCAGTTCTTC
TRBV9	NA	15	TRBJ2-1	NA	CASSVVTGPYNEQFF	TGTGCCAGCAGCGTAGTGACAGGCCCCTACAATGAGCAGTTCTTC
TRBV9	many	15	TRBJ1-2	NA	CASSTREGGARGYTF	TGTGCCAGCAGCACAAGGGAGGGGGGGGCTCGAGGCTACACCTTC
TRBV9	many	18	TRBJ2-3	TRBD2	CASSVEGLAGADTDTQYF	TGTGCCAGCAGCGTAGAGGGACTAGCGGGGGCCGACACAGATACGCAGTATTTT
TRBV9	NA	15	TRBJ2-1	NA	CASSAYRDSYNEQFF	TGTGCCAGCAGCGCTTACCGGGACTCCTACAATGAGCAGTTCTTC
TRBV9	many	15	TRBJ1-5	NA	CASSVGGNSGQPQHF	TGTGCCAGCAGCGTAGGAGGGAACTCCGGGCAGCCCCAGCATTTT
TRBV9	many	12	TRBJ2-3	NA	CASSPSTDTQYF	TGTGCCAGCAGTCCTAGCACAGATACGCAGTATTTT
TRBV9	many	15	TRBJ1-2	TRBD1	CASSVGDRAGYGYTF	TGTGCCAGCAGCGTGGGGGACAGGGCAGGCTATGGCTACACCTTC